The T cell receptor (beta chain) under discussion was sequenced for a study of breast tumors, draining lymph nodes, adjacent tissues. There are 15 residues in the CDR3. Germline CDR1 DFQATT, CDR2 SNEGSKA (reference sequence). The V and J ends lost 4 bases and 12 bases, in that order; junction bases with no gene match: 20. To note about this clonotype: Its antigen is as yet unknown.

Samples came from axillary lymph nodes draining the breast cancer. TCRdb re-called the multiplex PCR reads with MiXCR, one entry per CDR3 protein. The data hold about 230,000 distinct CDR3 sequences, with roughly 30% observed a single time. Points from the study as a whole: Most tumor T cells seemingly derive from lymph node, then expand in tumor. Luminal-like breast cancer showed significantly greater tumor-nontumor repertoire similarity than basal-like breast cancer did. Tumors had less TCR diversity than lymph nodes, more than nontumor tissue. Tumor T cell lymph node origin was a supported hypothesis, not proven.

The rearrangement links TRBV20-1 to TRBJ1-2; 7 nucleotides line up with TRBD1. This TCR derives from a female donor with breast cancer. Some clones in this sample may be carry-over from other donors' samples. The sequenced sample was axillary lymph node tissue. CDR3: CSATKDRDPSFGNTF. CDR3 DNA sequence: TGCAGTGCTACCAAAGACAGGGACCCTTCTTTTGGAAACACCTTC.